These 15 T cell receptor beta chains share one sample of origin, sequenced in a study of tumor-infiltrating lymphocytes in primary liver carcinoma. The source of the blood RNA was unsorted whole blood, and germline DNA was extracted as well. With around 490 ng total RNA as template and a constant-region primer, TCR beta cDNA was made. Generation of the TCR beta libraries relied on three nested multiplex PCR rounds using slightly modified ARM-PCR. Forward primers for TRBV1-TRBV30 and a C-beta reverse primer served the first two PCR rounds, at around 9 cycles each. TCRdb re-called the multiplex PCR reads through MiXCR, storing one row per CDR3 protein. The sample records about 200,000 distinct CDR3 sequences, less than 75% being singletons. The sequenced sample consisted of peripheral blood. Receptors originate from a woman between 55 and 75 years old with primary liver carcinoma and hepatitis B virus infection.

This clonotype was picked up many times. This rearrangement joins TRBV7-9 to TRBJ2-3, with 8 bases that match TRBD2. The CDR3 runs to 17 residues. V was clipped by 0 bases and J by 3 bases; unmatched bases: 8. Germline V gene data show CDR1 as SEHNR and CDR2 as FQNEAQ (reference sequence). This chain's CDR3 is CASSLARTGGRTDTQYF. CDR3 DNA: TGTGCCAGCAGCTTAGCCCGTACTGGCGGGAGGACAGATACGCAGTATTTT. The whole variable domain, remainder taken from reference TRBV7-9 and TRBJ2-3, is DTGVSQNPRHKITKRGQNVTFRCDPISEHNRLYWYRQTLGQGPEFLTYFQNEAQLEKSRLLSDRFSAERPKGSFSTLEIQRTEQGDSAMYLCASSLARTGGRTDTQYFGPGTRLTVL.

In its sample, this clonotype was seen a few times. A much larger clone lies a single base off, so this may be a read error. The rearrangement links TRBV6-5 to TRBJ1-1, with a tentative D call TRBD1 (6 bases). This CDR3 region has 15 residues. V was trimmed by 7 bases and J by 3 bases, leaving 18 bases between them. Germline V CDR1 and CDR2: MNHEY, SVGAGI. CDR3: CASKGTGPEDTEAFF. The CDR3 nucleotides read TGTGCCAGCAAAGGAACAGGGCCCGAGGACACTGAAGCTTTCTTT.

This chain joins TRBV2 and TRBJ2-4; unclear D gene. Germline values: CDR1 SNHLY, CDR2 FYNNEI. CDR3 size: 11 residues. Trimming removed 4 bases from V and 12 bases from J, with 10 bases in between. The CDR3 spells CASSVELGQYF. The DNA for the CDR3 is TGTGCCAGCAGTGTAGAGCTGGGTCAGTACTTC.

In regard to this clonotype: It may be a read error: a sequence one base away is much more abundant. The chain's CDR3 is CARSQDTSASTDTQYF. Written as DNA, the CDR3 is TGTGCCCGCAGCCAAGACACTAGCGCGAGCACAGATACGCAGTATTTT. The chain uses TRBV4-2 and TRBJ2-3; 7 positions agree with TRBD2. Germline-derived CDR1 and CDR2 are LGHNA and YNFKEQ. CDR3 length equals 16 residues.

Of note for this clonotype: In this CDR3 the conserved last residue, phenylalanine or tryptophan, is missing, so a read error is likely. V and J are TRBV11-2 and TRBJ2-1, with D unclear. CDR3 length: 14 amino acids. Germline values: CDR1 SGHAT, CDR2 FQNNGV. V was trimmed by 5 bases and J by 4 bases, leaving 12 bases between them. CDR3 sequence (DNA): TGTGCCAGCAGCCCCGGGCCTGAGTACAATGAGCAGTTCTCC. Protein: CASSPGPEYNEQFS.

The rearrangement uses TRBV11-2 and TRBJ2-1; 7 positions agree with TRBD2. This CDR3 has 16 amino acids. Germline lookup yields CDR1 SGHAT and CDR2 FQNNGV. J gave up 6 bases and V 4 bases, and 12 bases lay outside the gene matches. The CDR3 nucleotides read TGTGCCAGCAGCTGGGGAGGGGAGGGGACCTGCAATGAGCAGTTCTTC. Amino acids: CASSWGGEGTCNEQFF.

This clonotype occurred many times. The chain uses TRBV29-1 and TRBJ2-7; TRBD1 matches at 8 bases. The J segment lost 4 bases and the V segment lost 4 bases, leaving 3 bases of the junction unmatched. CDR1 and CDR2 from the germline V gene are SQVTM and ANQGSEA. This CDR3 has 12 residues. In nucleotides, the CDR3 is TGCAGCGTTGGTCAGGGGGCTTACGAGCAGTACTTC. The encoded protein is CSVGQGAYEQYF.

A remark on this clonotype: The missing conserved phenylalanine or tryptophan at the end of this CDR3 makes a read error likely. This CDR3 is CASEGTRHNEQFL. In nucleotides, the CDR3 is TGTGCCAGTGAGGGGACTCGCCACAATGAGCAGTTCTTA. The chain combines TRBV6-5 with TRBJ2-1, with D perhaps TRBD2 (6 bases). Germline loops: CDR1 MNHEY, CDR2 SVGAGI. The CDR3 is 13 amino acids. The V gene lost 9 bases and the J gene lost 5 bases, with 14 bases spanning the gap.

A word on this clonotype: One junction end does not reproduce the germline sequence, and a read error may be involved. The J gene is TRBJ1-2, the V gene TRBV5-6; 7 positions match TRBD1. The germline V gene encodes CDR1 SGHDT and CDR2 YYEEEE. CDR3 size: 15 residues. CDR3 region: CASSLTGDLIYGYAF. As DNA, the CDR3 is TGTGCCAGCAGCTTGACAGGGGACTTGATCTATGGCTACGCCTTC.

A word on this clonotype: Just one base apart from a much larger clone, this may be a read error. The genes are TRBV6-2 or TRBV6-3 and TRBJ2-2; no definite D call. The CDR3 is 15 amino acids. Germline CDR1 is MNHEY and CDR2 is SVGEGT. CDR3 in amino acids: CVSTRPTVYTGELFF. CDR3 in DNA: TGTGTCAGCACAAGGCCCACCGTATACACCGGGGAGCTGTTTTTT.

Concerning this clonotype: Since a much larger clone is just one base distant, this may be a read error. V gene TRBV4-1 combines with J gene TRBJ2-1; D might be TRBD2 (5 bases). The CDR3 consists of 13 residues. CDR1 is MGHRA and CDR2 is YSYEKL in the germline V gene. The ends were cut back, 10 bases at V and 7 bases at J, with 17 bases in the middle. DNA for the CDR3: TGCGCCAACACCCACCCTGCGGGTAATGAGCAGTTCTTC. It translates to CANTHPAGNEQFF.

Ten or more counts support this clonotype. The rearrangement links TRBV14 to TRBJ2-1; 8 positions agree with TRBD1. Germline assignment: CDR1 SGHDN and CDR2 FVKESK. The CDR3 has 12 amino acids. The J segment lost 11 bases and the V segment lost 3 bases, leaving 3 bases of the junction unmatched. CDR3 in amino acids: CASSHGTGKQFF. Here the CDR3 DNA reads TGTGCCAGCAGCCACGGGACAGGAAAGCAGTTCTTC.

This chain's CDR3 is CASSFWTGISQETQYF. The DNA of the CDR3 is TGTGCCAGCAGCTTCTGGACAGGGATCAGCCAAGAGACCCAGTACTTC. The V call is TRBV11-2, the J call TRBJ2-5; 8 bases agree with TRBD1. There are 16 residues in the CDR3. V was clipped by 3 bases and J by 1 base; unmatched bases: 7. In germline, CDR1 is SGHAT, CDR2 FQNNGV.

The rearrangement joins TRBV5-6 to TRBJ2-1, with D perhaps TRBD1 or TRBD2 (5 bases each). CDR1 and CDR2 from the germline V gene are SGHDT and YYEEEE. V lost 4 bases to trimming and J lost 2 bases, with 22 bases between them. The CDR3 loop spans 18 amino acids. CDR3 bases: TGTGCCAGCAGCCCCCTGAGGGGAGCGATAAACACCTACAATGAGCAGTTCTTC. Translating gives CASSPLRGAINTYNEQFF.

This clonotype was seen repeatedly, ten times or more. The rearrangement uses TRBV12-3 or TRBV12-4 and TRBJ1-1; D ambiguous. This CDR3 is built from 14 residues. V lost 1 base and J 6 bases, leaving 12 bases between the germline ends. The CDR3 spells CASSLDGWVSEAFF. Written as DNA, the CDR3 is TGTGCCAGCAGTTTAGATGGATGGGTGTCTGAAGCTTTCTTT.